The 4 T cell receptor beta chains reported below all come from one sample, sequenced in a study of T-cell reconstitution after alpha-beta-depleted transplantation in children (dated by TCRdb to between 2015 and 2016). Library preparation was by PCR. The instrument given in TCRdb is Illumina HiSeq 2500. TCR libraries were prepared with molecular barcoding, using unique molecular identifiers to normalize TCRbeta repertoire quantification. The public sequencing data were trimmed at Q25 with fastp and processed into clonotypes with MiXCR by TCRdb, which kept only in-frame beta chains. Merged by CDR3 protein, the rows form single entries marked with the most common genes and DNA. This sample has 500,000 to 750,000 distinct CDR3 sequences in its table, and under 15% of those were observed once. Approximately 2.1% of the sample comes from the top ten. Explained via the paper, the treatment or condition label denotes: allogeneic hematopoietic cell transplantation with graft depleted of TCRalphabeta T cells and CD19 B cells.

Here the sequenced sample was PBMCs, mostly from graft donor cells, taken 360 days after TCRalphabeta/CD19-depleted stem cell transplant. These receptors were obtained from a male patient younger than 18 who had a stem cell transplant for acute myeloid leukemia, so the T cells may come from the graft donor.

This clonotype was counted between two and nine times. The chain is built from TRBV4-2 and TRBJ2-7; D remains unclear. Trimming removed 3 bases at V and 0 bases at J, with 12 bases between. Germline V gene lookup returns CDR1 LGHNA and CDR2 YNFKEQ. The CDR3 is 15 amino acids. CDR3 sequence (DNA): TGTGCCAGCAGCCATCTTTCCGCGAGCTCCTACGAGCAGTACTTC. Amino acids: CASSHLSASSYEQYF.

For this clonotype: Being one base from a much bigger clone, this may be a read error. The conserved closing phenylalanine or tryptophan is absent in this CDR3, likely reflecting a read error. The CDR3: CATGKGDTETQYY. The DNA of the CDR3 is TGTGCCACCGGTAAAGGGGATACGGAGACCCAGTACTAC. The V gene is TRBV24-1, the J gene TRBJ2-5; TRBD1 might be the D (5 bases). The CDR3 spans 13 residues. V was cut by 9 bases and J by 5 bases, with 15 bases left in between. Germline V gene data show CDR1 as KGHDR and CDR2 as SFDVKD.

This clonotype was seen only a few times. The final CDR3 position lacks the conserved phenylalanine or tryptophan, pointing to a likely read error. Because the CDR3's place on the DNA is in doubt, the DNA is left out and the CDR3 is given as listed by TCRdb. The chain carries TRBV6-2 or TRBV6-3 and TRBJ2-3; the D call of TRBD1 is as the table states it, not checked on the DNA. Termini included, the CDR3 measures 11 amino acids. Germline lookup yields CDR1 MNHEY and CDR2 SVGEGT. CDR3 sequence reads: CASSLGGYPTL.

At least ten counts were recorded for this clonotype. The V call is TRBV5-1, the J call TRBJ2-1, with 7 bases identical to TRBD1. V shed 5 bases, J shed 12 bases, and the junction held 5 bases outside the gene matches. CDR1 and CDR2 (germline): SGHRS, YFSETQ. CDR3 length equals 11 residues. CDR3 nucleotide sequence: TGCGCCAGCAGATTAGACAGGGCGCAGTTCTTC. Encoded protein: CASRLDRAQFF.